A selection of T cell receptor beta chains follows, all from one sample in a study of regulatory T cells in long-lasting Graves disease. TCRdb itself ran the multiplex PCR reads through MiXCR, one entry per CDR3 protein. The data hold a few hundred thousand distinct CDR3 sequences, with 20% to 25% observed a single time. Sequenced here: peripheral blood mononuclear cells (PBMCs), sampled when the disease was refractory, from a patient treated with antithyroid drugs. Receptor source: a female donor with Graves disease. CDR3s include the opening cysteine and the closing phenylalanine or tryptophan. The D gene is left open where the match is weak. The size entry is marked missing in some rows and otherwise reads once, few, many or a size class.

TRBD1	TRBV10-3	few	TRBJ1-5	TGTGCCATCAGTCAGGACAGGGACCTCCAGCCCCAGCATTTT	CAISQDRDLQPQHF
TRBD1	TRBV2	many	TRBJ1-4	TGTGCCAGCACTACCCCCGGGACAGGGTTTGAAAAACTGTTTTTT	CASTTPGTGFEKLFF
NA	TRBV27	few	TRBJ1-5	TGTGCCAGCAGTCCCCCGGGCCGGCCCCAGCATTTT	CASSPPGRPQHF
NA	TRBV30	NA	TRBJ1-2	TGTGCCTGGAAAGGGAATAACTATGGCCACACCTTC	CAWKGNNYGHTF
NA	TRBV10-3	few	TRBJ2-7	TGTGCCATCAGTGAGAGGGGAGAGCAGTACTTC	CAISERGEQYF
TRBD1	TRBV27	few	TRBJ1-2	TGTGCCAGCAGTCCCTATTCAGGGGGAGGTGGCTACACCTTC	CASSPYSGGGGYTF
NA	TRBV9	few	TRBJ1-1	TGTGCCAGCAGTGAGCGTGTCGTGTTCACTGAAGCTTTCTTT	CASSERVVFTEAFF
NA	TRBV28	NA	TRBJ2-7	TGTGCCAGCAGTTTATGGGCAGGGCGATCCTACGAGCAGTACTTC	CASSLWAGRSYEQYF
TRBD2	TRBV12-3/TRBV12-4	NA	TRBJ2-7	TGTGCCAGCAGCCCGGGACTAGCGGTCTCCTACGAGCAGTACTTC	CASSPGLAVSYEQYF
NA	TRBV28	many	TRBJ1-2	TGTGCTGGGCCGTCTTGGGGCTACACCTTC	CAGPSWGYTF
TRBD1	TRBV2	many	TRBJ1-1	TGTGCCAGCAGTGACCCAGGGGGCGGCACTGAAGCTTTCTTT	CASSDPGGGTEAFF